The clone carrying this T cell receptor (beta chain) was seen only a few times. The antigen remains unidentified. CDR3 size: 15 residues. Germline lookup yields CDR1 MDHEN and CDR2 SYDVKM. The ends lost 5 bases at V and 9 bases at J; junction bases unmatched: 12. A single record per CDR3 protein comes from TCRdb applying MiXCR to the 5' RACE reads. The sample gives a few hundred thousand distinct CDR3 sequences, 17% of which show up once; 0.95% to 1.1% is in the top ten. This entry comes from a study of CD8 T cells in ankylosing spondylitis. Findings and caveats of the study: Made up of eight or nine highly homologous variants, a TCR beta motif appeared characteristic of ankylosing spondylitis blood.

This receptor was obtained from a male donor with ankylosing spondylitis. The material sequenced was blood, either unsorted or a sorted T cell fraction (not recorded which). The genes are TRBV28 and TRBJ2-4, with 8 positions matching TRBD2. This CDR3 is CASSPTEARGGIQYF. The CDR3 DNA reads TGTGCCAGCAGTCCTACCGAGGCCCGGGGGGGCATTCAGTACTTC.